This is a list of T cell receptor beta chains from one sample in a study of early T cells in non-severe SARS-CoV-2 infection. TCRdb itself ran the 5' RACE reads through MiXCR, one entry per CDR3 protein. Of some 82,000 distinct CDR3 sequences in the sample, 5% to 6.5% were seen once. Sequencing was performed on whole blood. Receptors were obtained from an adult who was a healthcare worker with PCR-confirmed SARS-CoV-2 infection or an uninfected control (not recorded which). Each CDR3 is given with its conserved first and last residue. Fields, in order: J gene, clone size, D gene, V gene, CDR3 DNA, CDR3 protein. The D gene is left open where the match is weak. Clone size is stated in some rows and not others, as once, few, many or a class when expanded.

J: TRBJ1-1; size: few; D: .; V: TRBV5-1; DNA: TGCGCCAGCAGCTTAAACAGGGACACTGAAGCTTTCTTT; CDR3: CASSLNRDTEAFF
J: TRBJ2-7; size: many; D: .; V: TRBV20-1; DNA: TGCAGTGCTAGCGGGGAGGGGGCCTCCTACGAGCAGTACTTC; CDR3: CSASGEGASYEQYF
J: TRBJ2-2; size: many; D: .; V: TRBV5-1; DNA: TGCGCCAGCAGCTTCGGGATGTCCGGGACCGGGGAGCTGTTTTTT; CDR3: CASSFGMSGTGELFF
J: TRBJ1-4; size: few; D: .; V: TRBV7-9; DNA: TGTGCCAGCAGCGGCCCAGTTGTTGCAACTAATGAAAAACTGTTTTTT; CDR3: CASSGPVVATNEKLFF
J: TRBJ2-4; size: many; D: TRBD1; V: TRBV27; DNA: TGTGCCAGCAGTTTAAGGACAGGGGGCACCATTCAGTACTTC; CDR3: CASSLRTGGTIQYF
J: TRBJ1-3; size: .; D: .; V: TRBV6-1; DNA: TGTGCCAGCAGTGAGGGACTGTCGGGATACACCATATATTTT; CDR3: CASSEGLSGYTIYF
J: TRBJ2-3; size: few; D: .; V: TRBV11-2; DNA: TGTGCCAGCAGCTTCCTTCAAATAGGAGCAGATACGCAGTATTTT; CDR3: CASSFLQIGADTQYF
J: TRBJ2-1; size: many; D: .; V: TRBV2; DNA: TGTGCCAGCAGGGCCGAACAATTGGAGCAGTTCTTC; CDR3: CASRAEQLEQFF
J: TRBJ1-5; size: few; D: TRBD1; V: TRBV6-7; DNA: TGTGCCAGCAATCTGGGACAGGGGCAGCCCCAGCATTTT; CDR3: CASNLGQGQPQHF
J: TRBJ2-1; size: many; D: .; V: TRBV30; DNA: TGTGCCTGGGCAGTATCTAGCTCCTACAATGAGCAGTTCTTC; CDR3: CAWAVSSSYNEQFF
J: TRBJ1-1; size: .; D: TRBD1; V: TRBV6-5; DNA: TGTGCCAGCAGTTATCCGGGACAGGAAGCTTTCTTT; CDR3: CASSYPGQEAFF
J: TRBJ2-3; size: many; D: .; V: TRBV5-1; DNA: TGCGCCAGCAGCTCGGGGCCTTCCACAGATACGCAGTATTTT; CDR3: CASSSGPSTDTQYF
J: TRBJ2-3; size: few; D: .; V: TRBV7-6; DNA: TGTGCCAGCAGCCTCATCCCACGGAGCACAGATACGCAGTATTTT; CDR3: CASSLIPRSTDTQYF
J: TRBJ1-6; size: many; D: TRBD1; V: TRBV10-2; DNA: TGCGCCAGTTTTGAGGGACAGTACAATTCACCCCTCCACTTT; CDR3: CASFEGQYNSPLHF
J: TRBJ1-1; size: few; D: .; V: TRBV29-1; DNA: TGCAGCGGCCAAGAACTGGGGGCGCGGACTGAAGCTTTCTTT; CDR3: CSGQELGARTEAFF
J: TRBJ2-7; size: many; D: .; V: TRBV7-9; DNA: TGTGCCAGCAGCTACGAGGGCAACTACGAGCAGTACTTC; CDR3: CASSYEGNYEQYF
J: TRBJ2-2; size: many; D: TRBD1; V: TRBV6-6; DNA: TGTGCCGCGTATTATCCCGGGACAGGGTCCGGGGAGCTGTTTTTT; CDR3: CAAYYPGTGSGELFF
J: TRBJ1-6; size: few; D: .; V: TRBV7-2; DNA: TGTGCCAGCAGCTTAAGGTTCGGGGGGCGCGACTCACCCCTCCACTTT; CDR3: CASSLRFGGRDSPLHF
J: TRBJ1-6; size: few; D: .; V: TRBV19; DNA: TGTGCCAGTAGTACCACCGGGACGGTGAATAATTCACCCCTCCACTTT; CDR3: CASSTTGTVNNSPLHF
J: TRBJ2-3; size: .; D: .; V: TRBV4-3; DNA: TGCGCCAGCAGCCAAGACGCGGCGGATACGCAGTATTTT; CDR3: CASSQDAADTQYF
J: TRBJ2-7; size: many; D: TRBD2; V: TRBV4-2; DNA: TGTGCCAGCAGCCAAGGGGGGGGACTAGCGGCGATGTATGAGCAGTACTTC; CDR3: CASSQGGGLAAMYEQYF
J: TRBJ2-1; size: many; D: .; V: TRBV24-1; DNA: TGTGCCACCAGTTCGGCTCGGGCTACAGATAGCAAGTTCTTC; CDR3: CATSSARATDSKFF
J: TRBJ1-5; size: few; D: .; V: TRBV4-1; DNA: TGCGCCAGCAGCCAAGATATCAATCAGCCCCAGCATTTT; CDR3: CASSQDINQPQHF
J: TRBJ2-7; size: .; D: .; V: TRBV12-3/TRBV12-4; DNA: TGTGCCAGCACCTCCCCCTTCATGGGACACCAGGACTTC; CDR3: CASTSPFMGHQDF
J: TRBJ1-6; size: .; D: TRBD1; V: TRBV20-1; DNA: TGCAGTGCTAGCCCAGGGGGCTATTCACCCCTCCACTTT; CDR3: CSASPGGYSPLHF
J: TRBJ2-2; size: .; D: .; V: TRBV6-6; DNA: TGTGCCAGCAATCCAAACGCGAACACCGGGGAGCTGTTTTTT; CDR3: CASNPNANTGELFF
J: TRBJ2-1; size: many; D: TRBD2; V: TRBV6-5; DNA: TGTGCCAGCACCTCTACTAGCGGGAGGGCCGGGGAGCAGTTCTTC; CDR3: CASTSTSGRAGEQFF
J: TRBJ2-5; size: many; D: .; V: TRBV5-1; DNA: TGCGCCAGCACTCTATCACCGGAGGGGCAAGAGACCCAGTACTTC; CDR3: CASTLSPEGQETQYF
J: TRBJ2-3; size: many; D: TRBD2; V: TRBV20-1; DNA: TGCAGTGCTAGAGATCCGCCTAGCGGAGGCGAGGGCACAGATACGCAGTATTTT; CDR3: CSARDPPSGGEGTDTQYF
J: TRBJ2-7; size: many; D: .; V: TRBV7-2; DNA: TGTGCCAGCAGCTTCGAGTTCAGCTCCTACGAGCAGTACTTC; CDR3: CASSFEFSSYEQYF
J: TRBJ1-4; size: many; D: .; V: TRBV14; DNA: TGTGCCAGCAGCTTGTCACTATTTGGAAAACTGTTTTTT; CDR3: CASSLSLFGKLFF
J: TRBJ2-5; size: many; D: TRBD1; V: TRBV30; DNA: TGTGCCTGGGGTCTAACGACAGGGGGTGGTGAGACCCAGTACTTC; CDR3: CAWGLTTGGGETQYF
J: TRBJ1-1; size: many; D: TRBD1; V: TRBV14; DNA: TGTGCCAGCAGCCTGACAGGGGGGTTCACTGAAGCTTTCTTT; CDR3: CASSLTGGFTEAFF
J: TRBJ2-2; size: many; D: .; V: TRBV28; DNA: TGTGCCAGCAGTTTTAGGCAACTACTCACCGGGGAGCTGTTTTTT; CDR3: CASSFRQLLTGELFF
J: TRBJ2-5; size: many; D: .; V: TRBV19; DNA: TGTGCCAGTAGTATTGGTCGGGAGACCCAGTACTTC; CDR3: CASSIGRETQYF
J: TRBJ2-3; size: many; D: TRBD1; V: TRBV11-2; DNA: TGTGCCAGCAGCTTAGTATCCCTGGGGACAGGGAATACAGATACGCAGTATTTT; CDR3: CASSLVSLGTGNTDTQYF
J: TRBJ2-2; size: many; D: .; V: TRBV6-6; DNA: TGTGCCAGCAGTGTACAGGGAGAGACCGGGGAGCTGTTTTTT; CDR3: CASSVQGETGELFF